These 32 T cell receptor beta chains share one sample of origin, sequenced in a study of graft-versus-host responses after intestinal transplantation. Using immunoSEQ multiplex PCR, the repertoire was profiled, and TCRdb retains in-frame clones only, with some absent. Altogether over 80,000 clones are present, 86% being singletons, with the ten largest covering over 1.3%. The material sequenced was PBMCs, taken 255 days after intestinal transplant. The origin of the receptors is a human patient who received an intestinal transplant, so some T cells may come from the graft donor.

The gene calls are TRBV14 and TRBJ2-2, with a possible D match to TRBD2 (6 bases). CDR1 is SGHDN, CDR2 FVKESK, per germline. The V end lost 4 bases, the J end lost 6 bases, and 9 bases lay between the germline ends. The CDR3 length is 13 residues. CDR3 bases: TGTGCCAGCAGCCCGGGACTTCCCGGGGAGCTGTTTTTT. It is translated as CASSPGLPGELFF.

The chain has TRBV20-1 and TRBJ1-2; D is uncertain. The V gene lost 2 bases and the J gene lost 6 bases, with 4 bases spanning the gap. CDR1 is DFQATT, CDR2 SNEGSKA, per germline (reference sequence). The CDR3 runs to 10 residues. The CDR3 region is CSARLDGYTF. The CDR3 bases are TGCAGTGCTAGACTCGATGGCTACACCTTC.

The V and J genes are TRBV5-1 and TRBJ1-3; D gene unclear. From germline, CDR1 is SGHRS and CDR2 YFSETQ. Deletions cut 7 bases from V and 0 bases from J, with 14 bases between. The CDR3 consists of 15 residues. The CDR3 nucleotides read TGCGCCAGCCAAGCAGCAGGCGCCTCTGGAAACACCATATATTTT. It is translated as CASQAAGASGNTIYF.

This chain connects TRBV28 to TRBJ2-5; 8 nucleotides agree with TRBD2. Germline loops: CDR1 MDHEN, CDR2 SYDVKM. Trimming cost V 5 bases and J 4 bases; bases outside gene matches: 12. This CDR3 has 16 amino acids. CDR3: CASSASGVAGGETQYF. The CDR3 DNA reads as TGTGCCAGCAGTGCGTCCGGCGTCGCGGGGGGAGAGACCCAGTACTTC.

This sequence joins TRBV27 and TRBJ2-7; a weak D match, TRBD1 (6 bases). Germline V CDR1 and CDR2: MNHEY, SMNVEV (reference sequence). V lost 8 bases, J lost 2 bases, and 10 bases lay in between. There are 12 residues in the CDR3. The CDR3 bases are TGTGCCAGCGGATGGGGGCCCTACGAGCAGTACGTC. Protein: CASGWGPYEQYV.

The V call is TRBV11-1, the J call TRBJ2-3, with D tentatively TRBD1 (6 bases). Germline loops: CDR1 SGHAT, CDR2 FQDESV (reference sequence). V lost 5 bases to trimming and J lost 5 bases, with 20 bases between them. CDR3 size: 16 residues. CDR3 coding DNA: TGTGCCAGCAGCCCACGCTTGAGGGGGTCGGTAGATACGCAGTATTTT. Translation gives CASSPRLRGSVDTQYF. The complete variable domain, with remaining parts taken from reference TRBV11-1 and TRBJ2-3, reads EAEVAQSPRYKITEKSQAVAFWCDPISGHATLYWYRQILGQGPELLVQFQDESVVDDSQLPKDRFSAERLKGVDSTLKIQPAELGDSAMYLCASSPRLRGSVDTQYFGPGTRLTVL.

As concerns this clone: Other DNA sequences in this sample translate to the same CDR3. The V call is TRBV7-9, the J call TRBJ2-1, with D hard to call. Germline CDR1 and CDR2: SEHNR and FQNEAQ (reference sequence). The CDR3 contains 12 residues. Trimming took off 2 bases at V and 3 bases at J, with 2 bases between the two ends. The CDR3 bases are TGTGCCAGCAGCTTAAGCTACAATGAGCAGTTCTTC. It specifies CASSLSYNEQFF.

This clone was seen more than once but under ten times. The chain links TRBV28 to TRBJ2-5; no firm D call. The CDR3 has 14 residues. The germline V and J ends were trimmed by 3 bases and 1 base, with 9 bases remaining between them. Germline V gene sequence: CDR1 MDHEN, CDR2 SYDVKM. CDR3 residues: CASSFLYTQETQYF. In DNA, the CDR3 is TGTGCCAGCAGTTTTCTCTACACCCAAGAGACCCAGTACTTC.

CDR3 sequence: CASSSQGGGNTEAFF. Here the CDR3 DNA reads TGTGCCAGCAGTTCCCAGGGAGGGGGTAACACTGAAGCTTTCTTT. This rearrangement joins TRBV6-5 to TRBJ1-1; a weak D match, TRBD1 (6 bases). V lost 4 bases, J lost 2 bases, and 14 bases lay in between. The CDR3 loop spans 15 amino acids. Germline CDR1 reads MNHEY; CDR2 reads SVGAGI.

This chain joins TRBV9 and TRBJ2-1; D gene uncertain. In germline, CDR1 is SGDLS, CDR2 YYNGEE. This CDR3 contains 15 residues. Between the trimmed V and J ends, which lost 4 bases and 6 bases, there was a span of 17 bases. The CDR3 loop reads CASSPGDREINEQFF. In DNA form, the CDR3 reads TGTGCCAGCAGCCCCGGAGATAGAGAGATCAATGAGCAGTTCTTC.

In this sample, this clone turned up once. The chain recombines TRBV6-1 with TRBJ2-1; 10 bases map to TRBD1. The V gene end was trimmed by 8 bases and the J gene end by 12 bases; junction bases not matched to a gene: 16. CDR1 and CDR2 (germline): MNHNS, SASEGT. The CDR3 covers 15 residues. The CDR3 protein is CASAAGTGEAARQFF. In DNA form, the CDR3 reads TGTGCCAGCGCGGCGGGGACAGGGGAGGCGGCCAGGCAGTTCTTC.

This clone has only a few counts. J is TRBJ2-1 and V is TRBV27; the D gene is possibly TRBD2 (6 bases). Germline CDR1 is MNHEY and CDR2 is SMNVEV (reference sequence). Trimming stripped 3 bases from V and 6 bases from J, with 15 bases between. This CDR3 spans 15 amino acids. CDR3: CASSLRMVAVNEQFF. The CDR3 DNA follows: TGTGCCAGCAGTTTGAGGATGGTAGCGGTCAATGAGCAGTTCTTC.

V gene TRBV6-5 combines with J gene TRBJ1-2, with D perhaps matching TRBD1 (6 bases). The CDR3 runs to 14 residues. Germline CDR1 MNHEY, CDR2 SVGAGI. V was cut by 6 bases and J by 3 bases, with 14 bases left in between. CDR3 sequence reads: CASSPGGADYGYTF. Here the CDR3 DNA reads TGTGCCAGCAGCCCCGGGGGGGCTGACTATGGCTACACCTTC.

The rearrangement uses TRBV5-4 and TRBJ2-1; the D is unclear. The germline V gene encodes CDR1 SGHNT and CDR2 YYREEE (reference sequence). V shed 1 base and J shed 0 bases, with 8 bases lying between them. The length of the CDR3 is 15 residues. The CDR3 DNA sequence: TGTGCCAGCAGCTTGTCATTCAGCTCCTACAATGAGCAGTTCTTC. It codes for CASSLSFSSYNEQFF.

This rearrangement joins TRBV4-2 to TRBJ2-1; 14 bases line up with TRBD2. Germline V gives CDR1 LGHNA, CDR2 YNFKEQ. The ends lost 1 base at V and 7 bases at J; junction bases unmatched: 0. The length of the CDR3 is 15 residues. This CDR3 is CASSQGTSGGNEQFF. DNA for the CDR3: TGTGCCAGCAGCCAAGGGACTAGCGGGGGGAATGAGCAGTTCTTC.

This chain links TRBV5-4 with TRBJ2-5; 8 nucleotides line up with TRBD1. J lost 5 bases, V lost 5 bases, and 8 bases had no gene match. Germline V gene data show CDR1 as SGHNT and CDR2 as YYREEE (reference sequence). This CDR3 is built from 14 residues. Here the CDR3 reads CASRWSGGAETQYF. The CDR3 DNA reads as TGTGCCAGCAGGTGGTCAGGGGGCGCGGAGACCCAGTACTTC.

The chain uses TRBV4-1 and TRBJ2-3, with a possible D match to TRBD2 (6 bases). The germline V and J ends were trimmed by 0 bases and 3 bases, with 22 bases remaining between them. CDR1 and CDR2 from the germline V gene are MGHRA and YSYEKL. The CDR3 runs 19 residues. For the CDR3, the DNA is TGCGCCAGCAGCCAAGATCGAGTCGGGCGGGGCAGTGGGACAGATACGCAGTATTTT. This encodes CASSQDRVGRGSGTDTQYF.

The rearrangement uses TRBV19 and TRBJ1-1; D may be TRBD1 (5 bases). The V end was cut by 5 bases, the J end by 3 bases, with 10 bases between. Per germline, CDR1 LNHDA and CDR2 SQIVND (reference sequence). The CDR3 covers 13 residues. CDR3 sequence reads: CASSPGLYTEAFF. The CDR3 DNA is TGTGCCAGTAGTCCAGGGTTGTACACTGAAGCTTTCTTT. The whole variable domain, remainder taken from reference TRBV19 and TRBJ1-1, is DGGITQSPKYLFRKEGQNVTLSCEQNLNHDAMYWYRQDPGQGLRLIYYSQIVNDFQKGDIAEGYSVSREKKESFPLTVTSAQKNPTAFYLCASSPGLYTEAFFGQGTRLTVV.

V is TRBV21-1 and J is TRBJ2-7. TRBV21-1 is deemed a pseudogene. The CDR3 contains 17 residues. This chain's CDR3 is CASSEGPRPWGAYEQYV. The CDR3 DNA is TGTGCCAGCAGCGAAGGACCGAGGCCGTGGGGGGCCTACGAGCAGTACGTC.

In its sample, this clone was seen once. This rearrangement joins TRBV5-4 to TRBJ2-1, with TRBD1 matching over 8 bases. The CDR3 contains 14 residues. CDR1 and CDR2 (germline): SGHNT, YYREEE (reference sequence). V lost 4 bases, J lost 10 bases, and 10 bases stayed unmatched. CDR3 sequence reads: CASSADREVPEQFF. The CDR3 region has the DNA TGTGCCAGCAGCGCGGACAGGGAAGTCCCCGAGCAGTTCTTC.

This clone occurred a few times. The chain couples TRBV19 to TRBJ2-7; 7 nucleotides line up with TRBD1. Unmatched junction bases numbered 5, after V lost 4 bases and J lost 2 bases. This CDR3 spans 14 amino acids. Germline V lookup: CDR1 LNHDA, CDR2 SQIVND (reference sequence). In DNA, the CDR3 is TGTGCCAGTAGTACCCCAGGGGGACCCTACGAGCAGTACTTC. It specifies CASSTPGGPYEQYF. The whole variable domain, filled in from reference TRBV19 and TRBJ2-7, reads DGGITQSPKYLFRKEGQNVTLSCEQNLNHDAMYWYRQDPGQGLRLIYYSQIVNDFQKGDIAEGYSVSREKKESFPLTVTSAQKNPTAFYLCASSTPGGPYEQYFGPGTRLTVT.

CDR3 bases: TGTGCCAGTAGTATGCCCCTGACAGGGGGGACCACAGATACGCAGTATTTT. Protein sequence: CASSMPLTGGTTDTQYF. The V and J genes are TRBV19 and TRBJ2-3; 9 bases align to TRBD1. Germline lookup yields CDR1 LNHDA and CDR2 SQIVND (reference sequence). CDR3 length: 17 residues. V dropped 3 bases and J dropped 2; count of bases not matched to a gene: 9.

CDR3 bases: TGTGCCAGCAGCTTGGTCGGGACAGGGTACAATGAGCAGTTCTTC. It specifies CASSLVGTGYNEQFF. This chain joins TRBV5-4 and TRBJ2-1; 9 bases match TRBD1. The V and J ends lost 0 bases and 4 bases, in that order; junction bases with no gene match: 2. Germline values: CDR1 SGHNT, CDR2 YYREEE (reference sequence). The CDR3 consists of 15 residues.

This clone was detected a few times. The rearrangement joins TRBV7-9 to TRBJ2-4; a weak D match, TRBD1 (6 bases). The germline gives CDR1 SEHNR, CDR2 FQNEAQ (reference sequence). The ends were cut back, 1 base at V and 12 bases at J, with 13 bases in the middle. The CDR3 spans 13 residues. The DNA for the CDR3 is TGTGCCAGCAGCTTAGTTTTGGACAGAACTCAGTACTTC. Translation: CASSLVLDRTQYF.

This clone was observed once. The V call is TRBV7-2, the J call TRBJ2-2; TRBD2 aligns across 7 bases. V trimming: 5 bases; J trimming: 5 bases; junction bases outside the gene matches: 2. Germline CDR1 reads SGHTA; CDR2 reads FQGNSA. The length of the CDR3 is 13 residues. The CDR3, as DNA: TGTGCCAGCAGCCCCGGGAGGACCGGGGAGCTGTTTTTT. This gives the protein CASSPGRTGELFF.

The chain links TRBV27 to TRBJ2-7; perhaps TRBD1 as D (6 bases). V shed 5 bases and J shed 3 bases, with 14 bases lying between them. The CDR3 consists of 14 residues. The germline gives CDR1 MNHEY, CDR2 SMNVEV (reference sequence). In DNA, the CDR3 is TGTGCCAGCAGTCCCGGGACACTGATCTACGAGCAGTACTTC. This translates into CASSPGTLIYEQYF.

The chain uses TRBV29-1 and TRBJ1-1; 7 nucleotides match TRBD1. J gave up 4 bases and V 0 bases, and 17 bases lay outside the gene matches. The CDR3 is made up of 18 amino acids. Germline CDR1 reads SQVTM; CDR2 reads ANQGSEA. CDR3 residues: CSVEDDWNRGLDRTEAFF. The DNA of the CDR3 is TGCAGCGTTGAAGATGATTGGAACAGGGGACTTGATCGCACTGAAGCTTTCTTT.

This chain connects TRBV5-1 to TRBJ2-5; 8 positions agree with TRBD1. CDR1 is SGHRS, CDR2 YFSETQ, per germline. This CDR3 contains 14 residues. Germline trimming cut 2 bases from V and 4 bases from J; bases unmatched to any gene: 4. This chain's CDR3 is CASSFSDRGETQYF. In nucleotides, the CDR3 is TGCGCCAGCAGCTTCTCAGACAGGGGAGAGACCCAGTACTTC.

This chain connects TRBV28 to TRBJ2-4; TRBD2 matches 12 bases. Germline-derived CDR1 and CDR2 are MDHEN and SYDVKM. CDR3 length: 17 amino acids. The trim removed 5 bases at V and 0 bases at J, leaving 5 bases unmatched. The CDR3 coding sequence is TGTGCCAGCAGTCTGACTAGCGGGAGACTAGCCAAAAACATTCAGTACTTC. Protein: CASSLTSGRLAKNIQYF.

The chain recombines TRBV4-1 with TRBJ2-7, with 11 bases that match TRBD2. CDR3 size: 17 residues. Germline values: CDR1 MGHRA, CDR2 YSYEKL. After removal of 3 bases from V and 0 bases from J, the junction contained 7 bases not matched to a gene. CDR3 amino acids: CASSQGSGTSGSYEQYF. The CDR3 bases are TGCGCCAGCAGCCAGGGGTCCGGGACTAGCGGCTCCTACGAGCAGTACTTC.

The V and J genes are TRBV2 and TRBJ2-2; D perhaps matches TRBD1 (5 bases). The CDR3 totals 16 residues. From germline, CDR1 is SNHLY and CDR2 FYNNEI. Trimming cost V 5 bases and J 6 bases, with 19 bases left between them. The CDR3 sequence is CASSPYGREGAGELFF. The CDR3 nucleotides read TGTGCCAGCAGTCCCTATGGTAGGGAAGGGGCCGGGGAGCTGTTTTTT.

V and J are TRBV7-8 and TRBJ2-7; D is uncertain. The V gene lost 0 bases and the J gene lost 3 bases, with 9 bases spanning the gap. CDR3 length equals 14 residues. Germline CDR1 and CDR2: SGHVS and FQNEAQ. DNA for the CDR3: TGTGCCAGCAGCTTAGCGCGGTTCATCTACGAGCAGTACGTC. This translates into CASSLARFIYEQYV.